One and the same sample provided the 17 T cell receptor beta chains below, sequenced in a study of T-cell reconstitution after alpha-beta-depleted transplantation in children. Preparation of the TCRbeta library used unique molecular identifiers. In TCRdb, the PCR reads were re-called with MiXCR into one record per CDR3 protein. This sample has about 460,000 distinct CDR3 sequences; under 15% occur once, and the top ten carry over 5.5%. The sample was PBMCs from the stem cell graft donor, taken from the stem cell graft. The receptors stem from a human donor who donated a stem cell graft to a child with combined immunodeficiency.

This clonotype came up a few times. This rearrangement joins TRBV7-9 to TRBJ1-2; TRBD1 might be the D (5 bases). From germline, CDR1 is SEHNR and CDR2 FQNEAQ (reference sequence). The CDR3 runs to 14 residues. The germline V and J ends were trimmed by 6 bases and 2 bases, with 13 bases remaining between them. CDR3 nucleotide sequence: TGTGCCAGCAGTCCGGGACGCATGAACTATGGCTACACCTTC. Its translation is CASSPGRMNYGYTF.

This clonotype has more than one count but fewer than ten. This rearrangement joins TRBV24-1 to TRBJ2-5; 8 bases align to TRBD1. Germline V gene data show CDR1 as KGHDR and CDR2 as SFDVKD. This CDR3 is built from 16 residues. V lost 2 bases and J lost 3; bases outside the gene matches: 7. The CDR3 region is CATSDWRDRTKETQYF. In nucleotides, the CDR3 is TGTGCCACCAGTGATTGGAGGGACAGGACAAAAGAGACCCAGTACTTC.

The table lists this clonotype with a few counts. V is TRBV7-6 and J is TRBJ2-1; D call uncertain. Germline loops: CDR1 SGHVS, CDR2 FNYEAQ. The CDR3 runs to 13 residues. Trimming cost V 3 bases and J 0 bases, with 3 bases left between them. In nucleotides, the CDR3 is TGTGCCAGCAGCTTTACCTCCTACAATGAGCAGTTCTTC. Translation gives CASSFTSYNEQFF.

This chain uses TRBV7-9 with TRBJ2-1, with a weak D call TRBD2 (5 bases). Germline-derived CDR1 and CDR2 are SEHNR and FQNEAQ (reference sequence). This CDR3 comprises 15 residues. The V gene lost 7 bases and the J gene lost 5 bases, with 18 bases spanning the gap. This chain's CDR3 is CASTPRGLADNEQFF. The CDR3 coding sequence is TGTGCCAGCACTCCGAGAGGGCTAGCCGACAATGAGCAGTTCTTC. The full variable domain, with the rest looked up from reference TRBV7-9 and TRBJ2-1, is DTGVSQNPRHKITKRGQNVTFRCDPISEHNRLYWYRQTLGQGPEFLTYFQNEAQLEKSRLLSDRFSAERPKGSFSTLEIQRTEQGDSAMYLCASTPRGLADNEQFFGPGTRLTVL.

This clonotype has ten or more counts. The J gene is TRBJ2-7, the V gene TRBV7-2; D gene ambiguous. CDR3 length: 15 residues. Germline V gives CDR1 SGHTA, CDR2 FQGNSA. V lost 1 base and J 4 bases, leaving 14 bases between the germline ends. The CDR3 DNA follows: TGTGCCAGCAGCTTAGAGAGCAGGTACGAGTACGAGCAGTACTTC. It yields the protein CASSLESRYEYEQYF.

The chain carries TRBV4-1 and TRBJ2-3; D is unclear. Trimming left V 1 base short and J 2 bases short, with 13 bases between. The germline V gene encodes CDR1 MGHRA and CDR2 YSYEKL. This CDR3 spans 16 amino acids. DNA of the CDR3: TGCGCCAGCAGCCAAGTCTTCCAGCAGCCCACAGATACGCAGTATTTT. Protein sequence: CASSQVFQQPTDTQYF.

This clonotype has only a few counts. This chain joins TRBV12-3 or TRBV12-4 and TRBJ2-1; tentatively, D is TRBD1 (6 bases). CDR3 size: 16 residues. V shed 3 bases and J shed 0 bases, with 12 bases lying between them. The CDR3 is CASSFGADSSYNEQFF. Written as DNA, the CDR3 is TGTGCCAGCAGTTTTGGAGCGGACAGCTCCTACAATGAGCAGTTCTTC.

The count of this clonotype is one. The rearrangement uses TRBV5-1 and TRBJ2-5; possibly TRBD2 for D (6 bases). The CDR3 runs to 16 residues. Germline V CDR1 and CDR2: SGHRS, YFSETQ. V lost 7 bases and J lost 2, with 21 bases in between. The CDR3 DNA sequence: TGCGCCAGCGGTGGAGCCGGGACTCTTACGCAAGAGACCCAGTACTTC. This gives the protein CASGGAGTLTQETQYF.

This clonotype was recorded at least ten times. The chain links TRBV4-3 to TRBJ2-7; TRBD2 matches 10 bases. The trim removed 0 bases at V and 4 bases at J, leaving 6 bases unmatched. Germline lookup yields CDR1 LGHNA and CDR2 YSLEER. The CDR3 sequence is 16 residues long. The CDR3 loop reads CASSQEYLAGEYEQYF. The CDR3 coding sequence is TGCGCCAGCAGCCAAGAGTATCTAGCGGGAGAATACGAGCAGTACTTC.

The genes are TRBV3-1 and TRBJ2-2, with D perhaps matching TRBD1 (5 bases). Germline V gene data show CDR1 as LGHDT and CDR2 as YNNKEL (reference sequence). Deletions cut 0 bases from V and 7 bases from J, with 12 bases between. CDR3 size: 15 residues. The chain's CDR3 is CASSQESGRHGELFF. The CDR3 nucleotides are TGTGCCAGCAGCCAAGAATCAGGGCGTCACGGGGAGCTGTTTTTT.

The chain carries TRBV24-1 and TRBJ2-3, with 7 bases matching TRBD1. V trimming: 5 bases; J trimming: 6 bases; junction bases outside the gene matches: 10. The CDR3 has 15 amino acids. The germline CDR1 and CDR2 sequences are KGHDR and SFDVKD. The CDR3 sequence: CATSGPGGQGDTQYF. CDR3 bases: TGTGCCACCAGTGGACCAGGGGGACAAGGGGATACGCAGTATTTT.

This clonotype appeared a few times. The chain uses TRBV7-3 and TRBJ2-1, with 10 bases matching TRBD2. Germline assignment: CDR1 SGHTA and CDR2 FQGTGA. Trimming took 2 bases from V and 9 from J; bases not matched to a gene: 4. This CDR3 has 14 amino acids. CDR3 nucleotide sequence: TGTGCCAGCAGCTTACTAGCGGGAGCGGCTGAGCAGTTCTTC. It specifies CASSLLAGAAEQFF.

V is TRBV6-1 and J is TRBJ1-5; maybe TRBD1 (5 bases). Per germline, CDR1 MNHNS and CDR2 SASEGT. The CDR3 contains 16 residues. Between the trimmed V and J ends, which lost 6 bases and 0 bases, there was a span of 15 bases. CDR3 in DNA: TGTGCCAGCAGATACCGGGACGGCAATAGCAATCAGCCCCAGCATTTT. This codes for CASRYRDGNSNQPQHF.

This clonotype was seen a few times. The chain has TRBV12-3 or TRBV12-4 and TRBJ1-5; 7 bases are shared with TRBD1. Trimming removed 4 bases from V and 0 bases from J; junction bases left unmatched: 3. CDR3 size: 15 residues. CDR3 DNA: TGTGCCAGCAGTTCCAGGGGGGATAGCAATCAGCCCCAGCATTTT. It encodes CASSSRGDSNQPQHF.

This clonotype occurred many times. The rearrangement uses TRBV6-1 and TRBJ2-1; TRBD1 is a possible D gene (5 bases). CDR1 is MNHNS, CDR2 SASEGT, per germline. Between the trimmed V and J ends, which lost 7 bases and 6 bases, there was a span of 13 bases. This CDR3 is built from 13 residues. CDR3 DNA: TGTGCCAGCATGATTGGGGCAGGCAATGAGCAGTTCTTC. This gives the protein CASMIGAGNEQFF.

CDR3 DNA sequence: TGTGCCAGCAGTTTAGGGACGGCCTTCTACAATGAGCAGTTCTTC. Its translation is CASSLGTAFYNEQFF. V usage is TRBV12-3 or TRBV12-4 and J usage is TRBJ2-1; D not resolved. The V end was cut by 1 base, the J end by 3 bases, with 10 bases between. The CDR3 is made up of 15 amino acids.

V gene TRBV29-1 combines with J gene TRBJ2-7; weak D call: TRBD1 (5 bases). The CDR3 has 13 residues. Germline V gene sequence: CDR1 SQVTM, CDR2 ANQGSEA. Trimming shortened V by 3 bases and J by 6 bases, and 15 bases separated the two germline ends. In DNA form, the CDR3 reads TGCAGCGTTGAGACCGACAGCCCGGCCGAGCAGTACTTC. It translates to CSVETDSPAEQYF.